These 19 T cell receptor beta chains originate from one sample sequenced in a study of T-cell reconstitution after alpha-beta-depleted transplantation in children. Unique molecular identifiers were used in preparing the TCRbeta library. TCRdb fed the PCR reads into MiXCR, producing one record per CDR3 protein. The sample shows fewer than 400,000 distinct CDR3 sequences, more than 20% of them seen only once. Sequencing used PBMCs, mostly from graft donor cells, obtained 180 days after TCRalphabeta/CD19-depleted stem cell transplant. Source of these receptors: a male patient under 18 who had a stem cell transplant for acute lymphoblastic leukemia, so the T cells may come from the graft donor.

V and J are TRBV29-1 and TRBJ2-2; TRBD2 aligns across 8 bases. V gave up 2 bases and J gave up 7 bases; unmatched junction bases: 6. Germline V gene sequence: CDR1 SQVTM, CDR2 ANQGSEA. The CDR3 length is 14 residues. Written as DNA, the CDR3 is TGCAGCGTTGAACGGGGGGGGCGAGTCGGGGAGCTGTTTTTT. Translated, it gives CSVERGGRVGELFF.

The chain joins TRBV29-1 to TRBJ2-7; tentative D call: TRBD1 (6 bases). The CDR3 has 14 residues. The germline gives CDR1 SQVTM, CDR2 ANQGSEA. V was clipped by 5 bases and J by 4 bases, with 18 bases between them. The CDR3 region has the DNA TGCAGCGTTAAAGGGGGAGAGTGGGTATACGAGCAGTACTTC. The encoded protein is CSVKGGEWVYEQYF.

This clonotype has a handful of counts. V and J are TRBV6-1 and TRBJ2-3, with no clear D. Germline-derived CDR1 and CDR2 are MNHNS and SASEGT. This CDR3 region has 12 residues. Trimming stripped 8 bases from V and 1 base from J, with 7 bases between. The CDR3 DNA follows: TGTGCCAGCGAAAGGGGCACAGATACGCAGTATTTT. It translates to CASERGTDTQYF.

This chain links TRBV10-3 with TRBJ2-7, with TRBD1 matching over 11 bases. Germline trimming cut 4 bases from V and 6 bases from J; bases unmatched to any gene: 8. Germline V lookup: CDR1 ENHRY, CDR2 SYGVKD. CDR3 length equals 15 residues. CDR3 in DNA: TGTGCCATCAGTGCCTATGGACAGGGGGCGGGCGAGCAGTACTTC. Amino acids: CAISAYGQGAGEQYF.

This chain uses TRBV11-2 with TRBJ2-1, with 12 positions matching TRBD2. Germline V gene lookup returns CDR1 SGHAT and CDR2 FQNNGV. V dropped 6 bases and J dropped 4; count of bases not matched to a gene: 4. The CDR3 contains 15 residues. CDR3 nucleotides: TGTGCCAGCAGTCGAACTAGCGGGAGGTACAATGAGCAGTTCTTC. This translates into CASSRTSGRYNEQFF.

The chain combines TRBV11-2 with TRBJ2-4, with 9 nucleotides matching TRBD1. The CDR3 sequence is 15 residues long. The V and J ends lost 5 bases and 6 bases, in that order; junction bases with no gene match: 8. The germline V gene has CDR1 SGHAT and CDR2 FQNNGV. The CDR3 protein is CASSIVTGGRNIQYF. The CDR3 DNA sequence: TGTGCCAGCAGCATCGTAACAGGGGGCCGAAACATTCAGTACTTC.

The table lists this clonotype with a few counts. The chain carries TRBV7-7 and TRBJ2-5; 9 bases line up with TRBD2. The trim removed 1 base at V and 0 bases at J, leaving 6 bases unmatched. There are 17 residues in the CDR3. Germline V CDR1 and CDR2: SSHAT, FNYEAQ (reference sequence). CDR3 residues: CASSLGTSARYQETQYF. The CDR3 region has the DNA TGTGCCAGCAGCTTAGGGACTAGCGCGAGGTACCAAGAGACCCAGTACTTC.

In regard to this clonotype: A read error may produce the germline difference seen at one junction end. The chain is built from TRBV7-8 and TRBJ2-7; 10 nucleotides align to TRBD1. Germline V CDR1 and CDR2: SGHVS, FQNEAQ. The CDR3 has 13 residues. DNA of the CDR3: TGTGCCAGCAGCAACAGACAGGGGGCGGATTCCCTATTC. Protein: CASSNRQGADSLF.

The J gene is TRBJ2-5, the V gene TRBV18, with 12 bases aligning to TRBD2. In germline, CDR1 is KGHSH, CDR2 LQKENI. V lost 3 bases and J lost 4; bases outside the gene matches: 6. This CDR3 has 16 amino acids. DNA for the CDR3: TGTGCCAGCTCACCCCTACTAGCGGGAGGAGGAGAGACCCAGTACTTC. Translated: CASSPLLAGGGETQYF. Together with reference TRBV18 and TRBJ2-5, the CDR3 gives the full variable domain: NAGVMQNPRHLVRRRGQEARLRCSPMKGHSHVYWYRQLPEEGLKFMVYLQKENIIDESGMPKERFSAEFPKEGPSILRIQQVVRGDSAAYFCASSPLLAGGGETQYFGPGTRLLVL.

The gene calls are TRBV7-3 and TRBJ2-1; D is unclear. V shed 4 bases and J shed 12 bases, with 10 bases lying between them. This CDR3 contains 11 residues. Germline CDR1 and CDR2: SGHTA and FQGTGA. CDR3 nucleotide sequence: TGTGCCAGCAGCTCCACCGGTAGGCAGTTCTTC. Protein product: CASSSTGRQFF.

The V gene is TRBV7-6, the J gene TRBJ1-1, with 7 bases that match TRBD1. Germline CDR1 and CDR2: SGHVS and FNYEAQ. V lost 1 base and J lost 1; bases outside the gene matches: 6. CDR3 size: 16 residues. CDR3 sequence: CASSLVETGWNTEAFF. The CDR3 region has the DNA TGTGCCAGCAGCTTAGTAGAGACAGGGTGGAACACTGAAGCTTTCTTT.

CDR3 loop: CASSLGTSGRRFNEQFF. CDR3 DNA: TGTGCCAGCAGCTTAGGGACTAGCGGGAGGAGGTTCAATGAGCAGTTCTTC. The chain couples TRBV11-2 to TRBJ2-1; 14 nucleotides match TRBD2. Unmatched junction bases numbered 5, after V lost 1 base and J lost 6 bases. The CDR3 is 17 amino acids. Germline V gene lookup returns CDR1 SGHAT and CDR2 FQNNGV.

The rearrangement links TRBV11-2 to TRBJ1-2; TRBD1 matches 9 bases. Per germline, CDR1 SGHAT and CDR2 FQNNGV. The CDR3 is 13 amino acids. V was pared by 1 base and J by 13 bases, with 7 bases of the junction left unmatched. CDR3 protein: CASSLVRTGEITF. The CDR3, as DNA: TGTGCCAGCAGCTTAGTCCGGACAGGGGAGATCACCTTC.

This clonotype was detected a few times. This chain joins TRBV3-1 and TRBJ2-1; D ambiguous. This CDR3 spans 14 amino acids. V was shortened by 0 bases and J by 6 bases, with 9 bases between the two germline ends. Germline CDR1 is LGHDT and CDR2 is YNNKEL (reference sequence). In DNA form, the CDR3 reads TGTGCCAGCAGCCAAGATACGGGCTTCAATGAGCAGTTCTTC. Its translation: CASSQDTGFNEQFF.

This clonotype was seen a few times. The chain couples TRBV5-1 to TRBJ2-7; D might be TRBD2 (5 bases). The germline V and J ends were trimmed by 6 bases and 3 bases, with 16 bases remaining between them. This CDR3 is built from 14 residues. CDR1 SGHRS and CDR2 YFSETQ come from the germline V gene. CDR3 loop: CASTTGRGIYEQYF. DNA for the CDR3: TGCGCCAGCACCACTGGTAGAGGGATCTACGAGCAGTACTTC. The full variable domain, with the rest looked up from reference TRBV5-1 and TRBJ2-7, is KAGVTQTPRYLIKTRGQQVTLSCSPISGHRSVSWYQQTPGQGLQFLFEYFSETQRNKGNFPGRFSGRQFSNSRSEMNVSTLELGDSALYLCASTTGRGIYEQYFGPGTRLTVT.

This clonotype was counted between two and nine times. This chain uses TRBV10-2 with TRBJ2-2, with 9 positions matching TRBD2. V was pared by 6 bases and J by 6 bases, with 11 bases of the junction left unmatched. The CDR3 is made up of 16 amino acids. Germline V gene sequence: CDR1 WSHSY, CDR2 SAAADI. In nucleotides, the CDR3 is TGCGCCAGCAGCCAAACCGGGACTAGCCTCGCCGGGGAGCTGTTTTTT. Amino acids: CASSQTGTSLAGELFF.

This clonotype was seen at least ten times. The J gene is TRBJ2-7, the V gene TRBV12-3 or TRBV12-4, with D perhaps matching TRBD1 (6 bases). The V end was cut by 4 bases, the J end by 6 bases, with 13 bases between. This CDR3 comprises 13 residues. The CDR3 region is CASSSRQASEQYF. In DNA form, the CDR3 reads TGTGCCAGCAGTTCCCGACAGGCTAGCGAGCAGTACTTC.

This clonotype was picked up many times. This chain connects TRBV12-3 or TRBV12-4 to TRBJ2-7, with D perhaps matching TRBD1 or TRBD2 (5 bases each). Trimming took off 6 bases at V and 0 bases at J, with 12 bases between the two ends. The length of the CDR3 is 14 residues. DNA of the CDR3: TGTGCCAGCAGCCTGGGACGGAGCTCCTACGAGCAGTACTTC. Its protein product is CASSLGRSSYEQYF.

The chain has TRBV12-3 or TRBV12-4 and TRBJ2-2; 8 nucleotides match TRBD1. The CDR3 loop spans 15 amino acids. Losses at the gene ends were 5 bases for V and 7 bases for J; bases not matched to a gene: 9. CDR3 sequence reads: CASSRTGFSGGELFF. DNA for the CDR3: TGTGCCAGCAGTCGGACAGGGTTTTCAGGCGGGGAGCTGTTTTTT.